This TCR beta chain was identified during a study of graft-versus-host responses after intestinal transplantation. Note on this clone: Its target is unknown.

Assay: immunoSEQ multiplex PCR; the TCRdb copy retains only in-frame clones and omits some. The sample carries over 100,000 clones, 90% to 95% recorded once. Study results and limitations: Recipient-marrow GvH clones were detected, some having first appeared in ileum or blood. With peak circulating GvH clone levels came an association with early post-transplant HvG declines.

V lost 6 bases, J lost 3 bases, and 24 bases lay in between. Germline CDR1 MDHEN, CDR2 SYDVKM. This CDR3 contains 17 residues. The receptor was derived from a human donor who was the organ donor for an intestinal transplant. The sequencing here drew on unstimulated CD8+ T cells sorted from spleen or lymph node cells, taken before transplant. The V call is TRBV28, the J call TRBJ2-7, with D perhaps being TRBD1 or TRBD2 (6 bases each). DNA for the CDR3: TGTGCCAGCAGCTCCGCGAGACTCGGGGGCCCGAACTACGAGCAGTACTTC. This sequence encodes CASSSARLGGPNYEQYF.